This TCR beta chain was sequenced for a study of early T cells in non-severe SARS-CoV-2 infection. The overall study: Bulk RNA from unsorted whole blood was sequenced; chains were unpaired. Study-level points and caveats: VDJdb-based annotation leaned toward anti-spike CD8 responses and missed private and CD4 specificities.

This clonotype showed up just a few times. What it binds is not known. V lost 5 bases, J lost 4 bases, and 20 bases lay in between. The CDR3 is made up of 16 amino acids. cDNA molecules, individually, were tagged with unique molecular identifiers. TCRdb independently ran MiXCR on the 5' RACE reads; one entry per CDR3 protein. The sample has some 100,000 distinct CDR3 sequences, roughly 14% seen once. This clonotype was sampled from an adult who was a healthcare worker with PCR-confirmed SARS-CoV-2 infection or an uninfected control (not recorded which). The V and J genes are TRBV12-3 or TRBV12-4 and TRBJ2-5; D ambiguous. Specimen: whole blood. The CDR3 loop is CASSRQSVVSVETQYF. In DNA form, the CDR3 reads TGTGCCAGCAGTCGCCAGTCGGTAGTTTCCGTAGAGACCCAGTACTTC.